Listed below are T cell receptor beta chains from one sample, sequenced in a study of blood T cell repertoires in COVID-19. Sequencing used immunoSEQ multiplex PCR; TCRdb keeps in-frame clones, though not all of them. The sample has 75,000 to 100,000 clones, roughly 89% seen once. The source material was peripheral blood. All receptors derive from a man aged 60 to 69 with acute or convalescent COVID-19. The CDR3 runs from the conserved cysteine through the conserved F or W. A D gene is named only where the DNA matches it firmly. Clone size appears in some rows only: once, few, many, or a class for an expanded clone.

clone_size,j_call,cdr3_length,v_call,d_call,cdr3_nt,cdr3_aa
NA,TRBJ1-1,14,TRBV18,TRBD1,TGTGCCAGCTCTCTGGACAGGGGGCGAACTGAAGCTTTCTTT,CASSLDRGRTEAFF
NA,TRBJ2-7,12,TRBV5-1,TRBD1,TGCGCCAGCAGCTTGGCAGGGGGCGAGCAGTACTTC,CASSLAGGEQYF
NA,TRBJ2-7,13,TRBV7-3,NA,TGTGCCAGCAGCCAAGATTCAGCCTACGAGCAGTACTTC,CASSQDSAYEQYF
NA,TRBJ1-5,14,TRBV3-1/TRBV3-2,TRBD1,TGTGCCAGCAGCTTAACAGGGGGCAGTCAGCCCCAGCATTTT,CASSLTGGSQPQHF
NA,TRBJ2-7,11,TRBV10-3,NA,TGTGCCATCAGCAGCTCCTACGAGCAGTACTTC,CAISSSYEQYF
few,TRBJ1-1,14,TRBV15,NA,TGTGCCACCAGCAGAGATCGGGGACAAATAGAAGCTTTCTTT,CATSRDRGQIEAFF
NA,TRBJ1-2,15,TRBV5-4,NA,TGTGCCAGCAGCCTAGGGGGGGGGACGATTTATGGCTACACCTTC,CASSLGGGTIYGYTF
NA,TRBJ1-1,14,TRBV7-8,NA,TGTGCCAGCAGCTCCGGACGGGGGAACACTGAAGCTTTCTTT,CASSSGRGNTEAFF
NA,TRBJ1-5,17,TRBV5-1,NA,TGCGCCAGCAGCTTGGGCCCGTCTGGTAGTGGCAATCAGCCCCAGCATTTT,CASSLGPSGSGNQPQHF
NA,TRBJ1-3,14,TRBV10-2,NA,TGCGCCACCCGGCCCAGGGGTACGGGAAACACCATATATTTT,CATRPRGTGNTIYF
NA,TRBJ2-1,17,TRBV9,TRBD2,TGTGCCAACAGCGTACCTCTCGGGGGGGCCTCCCACAATGAGCAGTTCTTC,CANSVPLGGASHNEQFF
NA,TRBJ1-2,16,TRBV11-3,TRBD1,TGTGCCAGCAGCTCCTTCCAGGGGGACGGGTTCTATGGCTACACCTTC,CASSSFQGDGFYGYTF
few,TRBJ1-5,14,TRBV6-2/TRBV6-3,TRBD1,TGTGCCAGCAGTTTAACAGGGGGGAATCAGCCCCAGCATTTT,CASSLTGGNQPQHF
NA,TRBJ1-1,12,TRBV20-1,NA,TGCAGTGCTAGTCGGGTGAACACTGAAGCTTTCTTT,CSASRVNTEAFF
NA,TRBJ2-1,19,TRBV6-2/TRBV6-3,NA,TGTGCCAGCAGTTACCCCCAGGGCGACTTGATCGCTACCTTCAATGAGCAGTTCTTC,CASSYPQGDLIATFNEQFF
few,TRBJ2-3,13,TRBV5-4,NA,TGTGCCAGCAGCTTCTCGGGGGCAGATACGCAGTATTTT,CASSFSGADTQYF
NA,TRBJ1-4,16,TRBV27,TRBD1,TGTGCCAGCAGTTTTGACAGGGGGCTAGAGGGTGAAAAACTGTTTTTT,CASSFDRGLEGEKLFF
NA,TRBJ1-1,15,TRBV7-8,NA,TGTGCCAGCAGAAAATCAAGGGGGGGGAACACTGAAGCTTTCTTT,CASRKSRGGNTEAFF
NA,TRBJ1-1,15,TRBV19,TRBD1,TGTGCCAGTAGCTCACCCGGGACAGGGGTCTCTGAAGCTTTCTTT,CASSSPGTGVSEAFF
NA,TRBJ2-5,16,TRBV7-2,TRBD1,TGTGCCAGCAGCCAAACCGGGACAGGGGTCCAAGAGACCCAGTACTTC,CASSQTGTGVQETQYF
few,TRBJ2-7,13,TRBV10-2,NA,TGCGCCAGCAGTGAGCCACAGCTTTTACGTTGGTACTTC,CASSEPQLLRWYF
many,TRBJ1-1,14,TRBV5-4,TRBD1,TGTGCCAGCAGCAACGACAGGGGGAAGGGGCGTGCTTTCTTT,CASSNDRGKGRAFF
NA,TRBJ2-5,14,TRBV5-1,NA,TGCGCCAGCAGCTTGGGACAGGTCCAAGAGACCCAGTACTTC,CASSLGQVQETQYF
NA,TRBJ2-1,15,TRBV10-2,NA,TGCGCCAGCAGTGAGGCCCGGGGAAGTTACAATGAGCAGTTCTTC,CASSEARGSYNEQFF
NA,TRBJ1-4,15,TRBV9,NA,TGTGCCAGCAGCGTAGGCTCAAGCGGGTGGGAAAAACTGTTTTTT,CASSVGSSGWEKLFF
NA,TRBJ1-2,16,TRBV6-6,NA,TGTGCCAGCACTTTCGAAAGAGGTCGGCCTACCTATGGCTACACCTTC,CASTFERGRPTYGYTF
few,TRBJ1-5,13,TRBV7-8,NA,TGTGCCAGCAGCCCCGACAGAAATCAGCCCCAGCATTTT,CASSPDRNQPQHF
NA,TRBJ1-2,13,TRBV18,NA,TGTGCCAGCTCACCACCGGCAGACTATGGCTACACCTTC,CASSPPADYGYTF
NA,TRBJ2-5,14,TRBV11-2,TRBD1,TGTGCCAGCAGCTTAGAGACAGGGGGTGAGACCCAGTACTTC,CASSLETGGETQYF